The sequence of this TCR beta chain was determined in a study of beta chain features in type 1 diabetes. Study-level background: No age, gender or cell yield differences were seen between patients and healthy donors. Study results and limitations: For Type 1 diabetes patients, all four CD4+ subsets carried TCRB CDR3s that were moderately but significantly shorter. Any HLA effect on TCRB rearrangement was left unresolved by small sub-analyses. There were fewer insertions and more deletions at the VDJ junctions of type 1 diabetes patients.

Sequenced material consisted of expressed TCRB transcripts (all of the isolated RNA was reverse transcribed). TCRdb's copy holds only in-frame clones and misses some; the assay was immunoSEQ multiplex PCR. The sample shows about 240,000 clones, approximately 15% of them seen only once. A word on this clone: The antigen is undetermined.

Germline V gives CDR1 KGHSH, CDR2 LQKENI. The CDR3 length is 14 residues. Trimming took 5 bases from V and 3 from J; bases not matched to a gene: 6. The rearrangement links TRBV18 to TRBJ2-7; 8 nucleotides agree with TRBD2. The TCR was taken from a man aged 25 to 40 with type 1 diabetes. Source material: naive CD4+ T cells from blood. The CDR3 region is CASSGREGLYEQYF. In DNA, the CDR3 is TGTGCCAGCTCAGGTCGGGAGGGCCTCTACGAGCAGTACTTC.